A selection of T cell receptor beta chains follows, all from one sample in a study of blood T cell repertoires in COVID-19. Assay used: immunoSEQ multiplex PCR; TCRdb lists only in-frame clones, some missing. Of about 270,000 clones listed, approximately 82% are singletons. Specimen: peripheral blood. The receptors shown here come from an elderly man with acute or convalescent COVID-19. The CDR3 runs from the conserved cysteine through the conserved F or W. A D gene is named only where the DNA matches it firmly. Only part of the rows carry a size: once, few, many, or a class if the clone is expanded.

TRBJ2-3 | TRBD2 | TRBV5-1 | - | CASSFLIAGTSTDTQYF | TGCGCCAGCAGCTTCCTCATAGCGGGGACTAGCACAGATACGCAGTATTTT
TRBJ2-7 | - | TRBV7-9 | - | CASSSDISYEQYF | TGTGCCAGCAGCTCGGACATATCCTACGAGCAGTACTTC
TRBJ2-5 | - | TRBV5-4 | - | CASSWGRGNQETQYF | TGTGCCAGCAGCTGGGGTCGGGGAAACCAAGAGACCCAGTACTTC
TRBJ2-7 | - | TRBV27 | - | CASRRRGAHEQYF | TGTGCCAGCAGACGAAGGGGTGCCCACGAGCAGTACTTC
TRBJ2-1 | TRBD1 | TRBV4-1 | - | CASSLGPLGQSYNEQFF | TGCGCCAGCAGCCTCGGCCCCTTGGGACAGTCTTACAATGAGCAGTTCTTC
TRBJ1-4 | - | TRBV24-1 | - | CATSGEPLYNEKLFF | TGTGCCACCAGTGGCGAACCCCTCTATAATGAAAAACTGTTTTTT
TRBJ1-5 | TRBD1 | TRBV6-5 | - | CASRIEQGVLPQHF | TGTGCCAGCAGGATAGAACAGGGGGTCTTGCCCCAGCATTTT
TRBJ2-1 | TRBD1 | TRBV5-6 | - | CASSLRTGQGNNEQFF | TGTGCCAGCAGCTTGAGGACGGGACAGGGAAACAATGAGCAGTTCTTC
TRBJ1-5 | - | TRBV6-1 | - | CASSENLGLMLSNQPQHF | TGTGCCAGCAGTGAAAATCTGGGGCTGATGCTTAGCAATCAGCCCCAGCATTTT
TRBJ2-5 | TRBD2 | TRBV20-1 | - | CSASPGTRGVTQYF | TGCAGTGCTAGTCCGGGGACCCGGGGGGTGACCCAGTACTTC
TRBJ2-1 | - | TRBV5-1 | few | CASSLDSNEQFF | TGCGCCAGCAGCCTGGACAGCAATGAGCAGTTCTTC
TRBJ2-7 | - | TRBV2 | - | CASSVTSYEQYF | TGTGCCAGCAGCGTTACATCCTACGAGCAGTACTTC
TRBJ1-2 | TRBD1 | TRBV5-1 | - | CASREQGLYGYTF | TGCGCCAGCAGAGAACAGGGGCTCTATGGCTACACCTTC
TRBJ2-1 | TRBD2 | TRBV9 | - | CASSVPERGSYNEQFF | TGTGCCAGCAGCGTACCCGAGCGGGGATCCTACAATGAGCAGTTCTTC
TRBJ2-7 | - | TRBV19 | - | CASSKTITYEQYF | TGTGCCAGTAGTAAGACTATAACCTACGAGCAGTACTTC
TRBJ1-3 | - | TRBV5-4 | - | CASSGDTGNTIYF | TGTGCCAGCAGCGGTGACACAGGAAACACCATATATTTT
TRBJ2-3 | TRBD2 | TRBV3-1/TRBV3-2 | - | CASSSGTSGRDTQYF | TGTGCCAGCAGTTCCGGGACTAGCGGGAGGGATACGCAGTATTTT
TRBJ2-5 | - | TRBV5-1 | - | CASSLYGAQETQYF | TGCGCCAGCAGCTTGTATGGAGCTCAAGAGACCCAGTACTTC
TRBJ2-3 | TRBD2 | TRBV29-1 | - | CSATVAGSTDTQYF | TGCAGCGCCACGGTAGCGGGTAGCACAGATACGCAGTATTTT
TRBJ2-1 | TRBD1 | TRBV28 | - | CASTPSTGASYNEQFF | TGTGCCAGCACCCCCTCGACAGGGGCCTCCTACAATGAGCAGTTCTTC
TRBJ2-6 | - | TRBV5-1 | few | CASRQDSSGANVLTF | TGCGCCAGCAGACAGGACAGCTCTGGGGCCAACGTCCTGACTTTC
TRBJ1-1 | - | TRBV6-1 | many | CASSEEPGYHEAFF | TGTGCCAGCAGTGAAGAGCCAGGGTATCATGAAGCTTTCTTT
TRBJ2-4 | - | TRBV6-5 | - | CASSLSGVDIQYF | TGTGCCAGCAGTCTGTCAGGGGTAGACATTCAGTACTTC
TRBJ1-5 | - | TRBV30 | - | CAWSVWGGNQPQHF | TGTGCCTGGAGTGTGTGGGGAGGCAATCAGCCCCAGCATTTT
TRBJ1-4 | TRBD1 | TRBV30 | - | CAWTRGPAEEKLFF | TGTGCCTGGACCAGGGGGCCTGCGGAAGAAAAACTGTTTTTT
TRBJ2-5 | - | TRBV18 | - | CASSRGQQETQYF | TGTGCCAGCTCACGAGGACAGCAAGAGACCCAGTACTTC
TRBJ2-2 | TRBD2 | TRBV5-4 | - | CASSFDFSGSRDTGELFF | TGTGCCAGCAGCTTTGATTTTAGCGGGAGCCGGGACACCGGGGAGCTGTTTTTT
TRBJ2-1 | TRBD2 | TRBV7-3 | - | CASSPVAGGVYNEQFF | TGTGCCAGCAGCCCAGTAGCGGGAGGGGTTTACAATGAGCAGTTCTTC
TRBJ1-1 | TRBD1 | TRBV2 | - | CASSRGGVAFF | TGTGCCAGCAGCAGAGGGGGCGTCGCTTTCTTT
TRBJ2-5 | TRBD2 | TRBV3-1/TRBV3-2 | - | CASSRPGLVQETQYF | TGTGCCAGCAGCCGCCCCGGACTAGTACAAGAGACCCAGTACTTC
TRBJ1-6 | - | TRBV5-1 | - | CASSLGQGGSYNSPLHF | TGCGCCAGCAGCTTGGGCCAGGGCGGATCCTATAATTCACCCCTCCACTTT
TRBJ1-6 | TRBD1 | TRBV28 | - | CASRPGQESSYNSPLHF | TGTGCCAGCAGACCAGGACAGGAGAGCTCCTATAATTCACCCCTCCACTTT
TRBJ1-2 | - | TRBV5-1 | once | CASSLGQGNDGYTF | TGCGCCAGCAGCTTGGGGCAGGGAAATGATGGCTACACCTTC
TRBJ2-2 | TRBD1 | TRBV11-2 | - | CASGGQANTGELFF | TGTGCCAGCGGGGGACAGGCGAACACCGGGGAGCTGTTTTTT
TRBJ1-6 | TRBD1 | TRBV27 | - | CASSLFGGQGVTNNSPLHF | TGTGCCAGCAGTTTATTTGGGGGACAGGGGGTAACCAATAATTCACCCCTCCACTTT